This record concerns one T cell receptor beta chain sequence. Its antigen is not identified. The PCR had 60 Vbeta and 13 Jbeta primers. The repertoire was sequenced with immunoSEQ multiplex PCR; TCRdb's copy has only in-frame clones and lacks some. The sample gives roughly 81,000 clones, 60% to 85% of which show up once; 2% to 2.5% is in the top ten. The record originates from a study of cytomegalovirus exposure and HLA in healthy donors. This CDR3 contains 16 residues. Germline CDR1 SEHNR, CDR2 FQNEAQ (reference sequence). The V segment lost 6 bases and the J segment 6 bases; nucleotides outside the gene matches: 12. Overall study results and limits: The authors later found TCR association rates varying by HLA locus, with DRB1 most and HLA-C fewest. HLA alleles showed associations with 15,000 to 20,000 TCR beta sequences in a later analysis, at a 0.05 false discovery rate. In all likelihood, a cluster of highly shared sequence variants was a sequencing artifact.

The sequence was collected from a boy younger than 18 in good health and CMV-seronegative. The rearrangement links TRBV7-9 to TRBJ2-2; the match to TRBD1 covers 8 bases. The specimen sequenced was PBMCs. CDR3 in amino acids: CASSIIGQGRAGELFF. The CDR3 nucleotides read TGTGCCAGCAGTATTATAGGACAGGGCAGAGCCGGGGAGCTGTTTTTT.